Reported below is one TCR beta chain. V shed 7 bases and J 4 bases; nucleotides not matched to a gene: 14. This CDR3 has 16 amino acids. Germline V gene lookup returns CDR1 LNHDA and CDR2 SQIVND (reference sequence). This specimen comes from a study of blood T cell repertoires in COVID-19. Overall study context: Whether acute or convalescent, the COVID-19 samples came from the United States, Italy and Spain.

Profiled with immunoSEQ multiplex PCR; TCRdb holds only in-frame clones, not every one. This sample has under 200,000 clones; 65% to 90% occur once, and the top ten carry about 1.6%. The chain has TRBV19 and TRBJ1-2, with 8 bases aligning to TRBD1. The sequenced material came from peripheral blood. This clonotype was obtained from a human donor in a cohort sampled during active COVID-19. The DNA of the CDR3 is TGTGCCAGTATCCCCGGGACAGGCGATTTTCTCTATGGCTACACCTTC. Its translation is CASIPGTGDFLYGYTF.